This TCR beta chain came from a study of blood T cell repertoires in COVID-19 (dated by TCRdb to the early 2020s). In terms of the full investigation: Samples from collaborators originated in the United States, Italy and Spain and spanned both the acute and convalescent phases of COVID-19. Where available, HLA class I and class II types were obtained from metadata supplied by the sample provider rather than from assay-based typing. Deeply sampled blood TCRbeta repertoires from subjects exposed to, actively infected with, or recovered from COVID-19 were included in the dataset. Samples were obtained from the ongoing ImmuneRACE study (first 160 participants) and from over 1,000 subjects provided by 6 global collaborators. The repertoires were released in a freely available public database meant as a resource for research on the immune response to SARS-CoV-2. The sample metadata nearly always contained a de-identified subject ID, COVID-19 status, age in years and sex. The material from the prospective study consisted of cDNA or gDNA derived from T cells, B-cell-depleted T cells, or PBMCs.

The immunoSEQ Assay, a bias-controlled multiplex PCR, was used to amplify TCRbeta CDR3 regions from genomic DNA. The original pipeline was this. Within the assay, amplification of reference gene primers was used to estimate how many nucleated cells each sample contained. To quantify the absolute abundance of each unique TCRbeta CDR3 rearrangement, sequence reads were collapsed and filtered. Productive Simpson clonality was computed per sample as the square root of Simpson's diversity index over productive rearrangements. This is the immuneACCESS table as TCRdb keeps it, with only in-frame sequences that have V and J called. A part of the clones is gone; compared with another copy, unresolved V genes explain less than half, and the rest is unexplained. For V, J and clone size, that table is used; D and trimming come from the DNA. Here the sample has roughly 29,000 clones; 75% to 90% occur a single time. The ten largest clones take up around 26% of the sample.

In Seattle, one collaborating source enrolled patients while the infection was active and tracked those patients longitudinally over the course of disease. Each collaborating institution followed its own protocols to collect whole blood in K2EDTA tubes. For TCRbeta analysis, collaborators shipped samples as frozen whole blood, isolated PBMCs, or DNA extracted from either of those sample types. The full study reports these points: Clinical and demographic metadata were provided uncurated, with the amount varying by source and participant.

On this clone: Its antigen remains undetermined. There are no base qualities to consult, and no much larger clone falls within one base.

This sequence was found in a woman of 80 years or more with COVID-19, enrolled during active disease. The sequencing input was peripheral blood.

For the CDR3, the sequence is CASSLSGARLGWNTIYF. DNA sequence: TGTGCCAGCAGTTTATCGGGGGCTAGGCTTGGATGGAACACCATATATTTT. The sequence is built from TRBV27 and TRBJ1-3; the best D guess is TRBD1, with 6 bases matching. Trimming takes 0 bases from V and 7 bases from J, and the germline ends sit 19 bases apart. CDR1 and CDR2 (MNHEY, SMNVEV) derive from the germline V gene (reference sequence). From cysteine to phenylalanine, the CDR3 is 17 amino acids long. Just CDR3 DNA is preserved here, 51 bases in frame from base 1.